This T cell receptor beta chain comes out of a study of regulatory T cells in long-lasting Graves disease. Study-level findings and limits: Persistent Graves' patients showed a TCR diversity that was lower than that of newly diagnosed ones. TRBV28 was favored in persistent disease, as were TRBJ1-2 and TRBJ2-5.

Germline lookup yields CDR1 MNHEY and CDR2 SMNVEV (reference sequence). This CDR3 is built from 14 residues. V was clipped by 1 base and J by 2 bases, with 7 bases between them. Sequencing libraries for TCR beta were prepared with iRepertoire HTBI primers and Arm-PCR of CDR3 regions. TCRdb processed the multiplex PCR reads anew with MiXCR; each CDR3 protein has one entry. Among about 470,000 distinct CDR3 sequences listed, around 15% were seen once. Time point in this sample: newly diagnosed GD, antithyroid drugs for less than 3 months. Making the TCR library involved RNA that had been extracted from PBMCs. In regard to this clonotype: What it recognizes is unknown.

The data also belong to a second study, concerning T cells in Graves' hyperthyroidism and ophthalmopathy. Turning to that study: Lactation, pregnancy, other autoimmune disease or uncontrolled infection led to exclusion of patients.

Sequenced material: peripheral blood mononuclear cells (PBMCs), taken at new diagnosis, from a patient treated with antithyroid drugs. The TCR comes from a man aged 40-50 years with Graves disease. The chain employs TRBV27 and TRBJ2-3; D call uncertain. The CDR3 region has the DNA TGTGCCAGCAGTTTATATGGGGACACAGATACGCAGTATTTT. Protein: CASSLYGDTDTQYF.